This T cell receptor (beta chain) was sequenced in a study of T cell changes during pregnancy in multiple sclerosis. The protocol was immunoSEQ multiplex PCR, while the TCRdb copy is restricted to in-frame clones and leaves out a portion. The top ten hold about 0.85% of the sample, which has more than 60,000 clones, over 75% seen once. The germline CDR1 and CDR2 sequences are SGHNT and YYREEE (reference sequence). This CDR3 has 13 amino acids. V gave up 3 bases and J gave up 1 base, with 7 bases separating them. This chain connects TRBV5-4 to TRBJ1-1; D gene ambiguous. The receptor comes from a female donor with multiple sclerosis, enrolled in a pregnancy study. Sequenced here: peripheral blood, sampled before pregnancy. CDR3 in amino acids: CASSSSKNTEAFF. The CDR3 bases are TGTGCCAGCAGCTCATCCAAGAACACTGAAGCTTTCTTT.